Listed below are T cell receptor beta chains from one sample, sequenced in a study of cytomegalovirus exposure and HLA in healthy donors. The data were produced by immunoSEQ multiplex PCR, yet TCRdb's version contains in-frame clones alone and is incomplete. The sample yields 110,000 or so clones, roughly 70% seen once. Sequenced sample: PBMCs. These receptors all come from a man aged 40-50 years in good health and CMV-seronegative. Both conserved end residues are trimmed from each CDR3.

ASSLAEGTDTQY | TRBV19 | 12 | TRBJ2-3
ASSYRSGSTDTQY | TRBV6-5 | 13 | TRBJ2-3
ASSLSTMDRERYYT | TRBV27 | 14 | TRBJ1-2
ASSSQGADKETQY | TRBV5-1 | 13 | TRBJ2-5
ASSTLAGGSYEQY | TRBV27 | 13 | TRBJ2-7
ATSKGGSSYEQY | TRBV15 | 12 | TRBJ2-7
ASSLETTTRGTQY | TRBV5-1 | 13 | TRBJ2-5
ASSATTESNTEAF | TRBV6-1 | 13 | TRBJ1-1
ASSQVVGLAGVMEY | TRBV4-3 | 14 | TRBJ2-3
ASSYRERGEQY | TRBV7-9 | 11 | TRBJ2-7
ASSQEGQGLAKNIQY | TRBV4-3 | 15 | TRBJ2-4
ASSQPGGAGTEQY | TRBV19 | 13 | TRBJ2-7
ASSLMASGGDTQY | TRBV5-1 | 13 | TRBJ2-3